A selection of T cell receptor beta chains follows, all from one sample in a study of blood T cell repertoires in COVID-19. Profiled with immunoSEQ multiplex PCR; TCRdb holds only in-frame clones, not every one. The sample lists roughly 200,000 clones, about 85% occurring once. Material: PBMCs or T cells enriched from blood (not recorded which). Receptors were obtained from a man aged 35 to 55 who had recovered from COVID-19. Each CDR3 is given with its conserved first and last residue. Fields, in order: V gene, J gene, clone size, D gene, CDR3 protein, CDR3 DNA. D genes are given only for firm matches. The size entry is marked missing in some rows and otherwise reads once, few, many or a size class.

>TRBV27|TRBJ2-7|.|.
CASSLKWVQSGEQYF
TGTGCCAGCAGTTTAAAATGGGTGCAGAGCGGGGAGCAGTACTTC
>TRBV18|TRBJ2-5|few|TRBD1
CASSRDRQETQYF
TGTGCCAGCTCCAGGGACAGACAAGAGACCCAGTACTTC
>TRBV6-5|TRBJ2-1|.|.
CASSYNGPINEQFF
TGTGCCAGCAGTTACAATGGGCCAATCAATGAGCAGTTCTTC
>TRBV7-2|TRBJ1-2|.|.
CASSPGGLHSYGYTF
TGTGCCAGCAGCCCCGGAGGGCTACATAGCTATGGCTACACCTTC
>TRBV14|TRBJ2-7|.|.
CASSLEQGGTYEQYF
TGTGCCAGCAGCCTTGAACAGGGGGGGACCTACGAGCAGTACTTC
>TRBV4-1|TRBJ1-4|.|TRBD1
CASSPGDRELFF
TGCGCCAGCAGCCCCGGGGACAGGGAACTGTTTTTT
>TRBV7-8|TRBJ2-7|.|TRBD2
CASSYARGTSGRREQYF
TGTGCCAGCAGCTACGCCAGGGGGACTAGCGGGAGACGCGAGCAGTACTTC
>TRBV5-4|TRBJ1-2|.|.
CASSLETGGYTF
TGTGCCAGCAGCTTGGAAACAGGGGGCTACACCTTC
>TRBV29-1|TRBJ2-3|.|.
CSVGGRRGTDTQYF
TGCAGCGTTGGGGGGCGCAGGGGCACAGATACGCAGTATTTT
>TRBV20-1|TRBJ1-2|once|.
CSASQGANYGYTF
TGCAGTGCTAGTCAAGGGGCCAACTATGGCTACACCTTC
>TRBV7-9|TRBJ2-1|.|TRBD2
CASSRSLAGDGNEQFF
TGTGCCAGCAGCAGATCACTAGCGGGAGACGGTAATGAGCAGTTCTTC
>TRBV7-2|TRBJ2-7|.|TRBD2
CASSSTGTSSYEQYF
TGTGCCAGCAGCTCGACCGGGACTAGCTCCTACGAGCAGTACTTC
>TRBV7-9|TRBJ1-2|.|TRBD1
CASSLGTGLYGYTF
TGTGCCAGCAGCTTAGGGACAGGGCTCTATGGCTACACCTTC
>TRBV19|TRBJ2-2|.|TRBD2
CASSVSGTETGELFF
TGTGCCAGTAGTGTTAGCGGGACGGAGACCGGGGAGCTGTTTTTT
>TRBV9|TRBJ1-1|few|.
CASRPGRTEAFF
TGTGCCAGCAGGCCGGGAAGGACTGAAGCTTTCTTT
>TRBV5-6|TRBJ2-2|.|TRBD1
CASVPGGHGELFF
TGTGCCAGCGTCCCAGGGGGCCACGGGGAGCTGTTTTTT
>TRBV18|TRBJ1-1|few|TRBD1
CASSPPGTGDGNTEAFF
TGTGCCAGCTCACCCCCCGGGACAGGGGATGGAAACACTGAAGCTTTCTTT